This TCR beta chain was found in a study of regulatory T cells in long-lasting Graves disease. Indicated time point: newly diagnosed GD, antithyroid drugs for less than 3 months. PBMC RNA served as the TCR library source. This CDR3 region has 15 residues. V lost 9 bases to trimming and J lost 3 bases; unmatched junction nucleotides: 11. Germline V gene sequence: CDR1 SGHTA, CDR2 FQGTGA. For TCR beta, libraries came from iRepertoire HTBI primers and Arm-PCR of CDR3 regions. TCRdb fed the multiplex PCR reads into MiXCR, producing one record per CDR3 protein. This table has around 480,000 distinct CDR3 sequences, roughly 15% appearing once. The sample was also linked to a second study, of T cells in Graves' hyperthyroidism and ophthalmopathy. This second study notes: HTBI primers were used for first-round RT-PCR of the TCR CDR3. Stable hyperthyroidism was separated from ophthalmopathy by a model based on 13 V-J features.

This specimen was peripheral blood mononuclear cells (PBMCs), taken at new diagnosis, from a patient treated with antithyroid drugs. V gene TRBV7-3 combines with J gene TRBJ2-3; 8 bases match TRBD1. The TCR sequence derives from a man between 40 and 49 years old with Graves disease. The CDR3 DNA is TGTGCCAGTAGCCCCCGGACAGGGCGGACAGATACGCAGTATTTT. Amino acids: CASSPRTGRTDTQYF.